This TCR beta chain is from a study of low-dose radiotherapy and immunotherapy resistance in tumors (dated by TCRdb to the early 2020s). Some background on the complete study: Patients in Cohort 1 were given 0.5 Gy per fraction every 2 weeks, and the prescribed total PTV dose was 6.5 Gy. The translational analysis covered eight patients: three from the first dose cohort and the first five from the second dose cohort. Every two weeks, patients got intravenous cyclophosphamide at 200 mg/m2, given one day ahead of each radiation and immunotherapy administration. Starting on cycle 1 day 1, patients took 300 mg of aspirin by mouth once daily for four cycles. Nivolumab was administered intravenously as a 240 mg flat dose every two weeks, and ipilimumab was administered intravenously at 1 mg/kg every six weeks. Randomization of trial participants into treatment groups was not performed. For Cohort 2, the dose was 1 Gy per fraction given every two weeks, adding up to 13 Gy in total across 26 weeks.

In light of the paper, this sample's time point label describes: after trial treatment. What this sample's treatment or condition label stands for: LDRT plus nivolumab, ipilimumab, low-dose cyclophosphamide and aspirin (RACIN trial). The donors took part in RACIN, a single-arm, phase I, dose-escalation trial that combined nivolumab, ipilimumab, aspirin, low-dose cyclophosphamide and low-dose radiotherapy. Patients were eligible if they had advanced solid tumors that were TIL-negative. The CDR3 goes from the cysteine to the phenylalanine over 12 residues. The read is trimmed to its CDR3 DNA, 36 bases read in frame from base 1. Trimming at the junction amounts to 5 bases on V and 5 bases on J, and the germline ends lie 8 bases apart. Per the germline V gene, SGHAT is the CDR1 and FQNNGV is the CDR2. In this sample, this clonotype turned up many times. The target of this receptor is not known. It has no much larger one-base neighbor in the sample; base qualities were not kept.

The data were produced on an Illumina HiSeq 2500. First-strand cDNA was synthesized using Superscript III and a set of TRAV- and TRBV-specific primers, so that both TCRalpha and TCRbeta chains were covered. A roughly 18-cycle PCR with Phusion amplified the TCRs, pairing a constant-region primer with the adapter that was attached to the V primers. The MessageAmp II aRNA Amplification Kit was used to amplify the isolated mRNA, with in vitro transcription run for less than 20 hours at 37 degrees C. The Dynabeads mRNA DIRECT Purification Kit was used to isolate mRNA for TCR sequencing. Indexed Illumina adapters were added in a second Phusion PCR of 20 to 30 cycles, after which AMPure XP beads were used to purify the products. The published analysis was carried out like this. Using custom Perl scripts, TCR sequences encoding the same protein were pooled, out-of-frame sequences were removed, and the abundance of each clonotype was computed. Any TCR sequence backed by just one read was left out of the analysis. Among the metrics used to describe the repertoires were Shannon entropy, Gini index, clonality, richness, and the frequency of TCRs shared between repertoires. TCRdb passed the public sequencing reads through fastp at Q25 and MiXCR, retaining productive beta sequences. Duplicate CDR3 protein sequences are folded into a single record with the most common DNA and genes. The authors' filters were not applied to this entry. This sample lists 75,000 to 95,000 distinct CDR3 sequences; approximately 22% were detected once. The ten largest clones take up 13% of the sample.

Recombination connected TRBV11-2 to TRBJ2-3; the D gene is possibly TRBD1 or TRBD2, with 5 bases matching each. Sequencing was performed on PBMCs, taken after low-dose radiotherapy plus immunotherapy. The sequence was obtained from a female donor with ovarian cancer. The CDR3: CASSGAGDTQYF. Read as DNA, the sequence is TGTGCCAGCAGCGGGGCGGGAGATACGCAGTATTTT. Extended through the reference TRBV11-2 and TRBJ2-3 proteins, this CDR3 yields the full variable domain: EAGVAQSPRYKIIEKRQSVAFWCNPISGHATLYWYQQILGQGPKLLIQFQNNGVVDDSQLPKDRFSAERLKGVDSTLKIQPAKLEDSAVYLCASSGAGDTQYFGPGTRLTVL.